These 8 T cell receptor beta chains share one sample of origin, sequenced in a study of OX40 agonist ivuxolimab in advanced cancers. The assay was immunoSEQ multiplex PCR, and TCRdb's table has in-frame clones only and misses some. The sample carries some 62,000 clones, 85% recorded once. Sequenced here: CD4+ or CD8+ T cells sorted from blood, sampled in a trial of the OX40 agonist ivuxolimab. All receptors derive from an adult with an advanced solid tumor such as melanoma, head and neck, liver or kidney cancer.

V is TRBV7-9 and J is TRBJ2-7; 7 bases align to TRBD1. The CDR3 runs to 14 residues. The V and J ends lost 6 bases and 1 base, in that order; junction bases with no gene match: 6. Germline CDR1 reads SEHNR; CDR2 reads FQNEAQ (reference sequence). DNA of the CDR3: TGTGCCAGCAGTATATACAGGGGATCCTACGAGCAGTACTTC. The encoded protein is CASSIYRGSYEQYF.

The rearrangement joins TRBV19 to TRBJ2-2; D is tentatively TRBD1 or TRBD2 (6 bases each). Germline assignment: CDR1 LNHDA and CDR2 SQIVND (reference sequence). V was cut by 5 bases and J by 7 bases, with 17 bases left in between. The CDR3 consists of 15 residues. CDR3 sequence reads: CASSVSSVGGGELFF. In DNA form, the CDR3 reads TGTGCCAGTAGTGTCTCTAGCGTAGGGGGCGGGGAGCTGTTTTTT. Supplemented by reference TRBV19 and TRBJ2-2, the full variable domain reads DGGITQSPKYLFRKEGQNVTLSCEQNLNHDAMYWYRQDPGQGLRLIYYSQIVNDFQKGDIAEGYSVSREKKESFPLTVTSAQKNPTAFYLCASSVSSVGGGELFFGEGSRLTVL.

The chain combines TRBV5-1 with TRBJ1-2; D not resolved. Trimming took off 3 bases at V and 1 base at J, with 10 bases between the two ends. Germline CDR1 reads SGHRS; CDR2 reads YFSETQ. The CDR3 contains 14 residues. CDR3 nucleotides: TGCGCCAGCAGCTCTCCAACAAGTAACTATGGCTACACCTTC. Its protein is CASSSPTSNYGYTF.

This clone turned up a few times. The chain couples TRBV10-3 to TRBJ2-7, with 13 bases matching TRBD2. J gave up 0 bases and V 6 bases, and 8 bases lay outside the gene matches. This CDR3 is built from 17 residues. Germline CDR1 ENHRY, CDR2 SYGVKD. CDR3 nucleotides: TGTGCCATCAGACGGACTAGCGGGAGCCTAATCTCCTACGAGCAGTACTTC. This gives the protein CAIRRTSGSLISYEQYF.

V and J are TRBV9 and TRBJ1-5; 9 nucleotides align to TRBD1. CDR3 size: 14 residues. CDR1 is SGDLS and CDR2 is YYNGEE in the germline V gene. J gave up 5 bases and V 3 bases, and 3 bases lay outside the gene matches. The CDR3 DNA reads as TGTGCCAGCAGCGATGGGACAGGGTATCAGCCCCAGCATTTT. Translation: CASSDGTGYQPQHF.

The rearrangement uses TRBV5-4 and TRBJ1-3; unclear D gene. Germline V gives CDR1 SGHNT, CDR2 YYREEE (reference sequence). This CDR3 spans 15 amino acids. Trimming took 5 bases from V and 0 from J, leaving 12 bases between them. This CDR3 reads CASSSTSFSGNTIYF. The DNA for the CDR3 is TGTGCCAGCAGTTCGACCTCCTTCTCTGGAAACACCATATATTTT.

The chain carries TRBV6-6 and TRBJ2-7; TRBD1 might be the D (5 bases). This CDR3 region has 13 residues. Germline V gives CDR1 MNHNY, CDR2 SVGAGI (reference sequence). V was pared by 8 bases and J by 1 base, with 12 bases between. The CDR3 protein is CASLRDLSYEQYF. In nucleotides, the CDR3 is TGTGCCAGCCTCAGGGATTTGTCCTACGAGCAGTACTTC.

V usage is TRBV6-5 and J usage is TRBJ1-1; possibly TRBD1 for D (5 bases). CDR1 and CDR2 from the germline V gene are MNHEY and SVGAGI. The V gene lost 7 bases and the J gene lost 6 bases, with 12 bases spanning the gap. The CDR3 totals 12 residues. In DNA, the CDR3 is TGTGCCAGCACTCCTGGGGGGGCTGAAGCTTTCTTT. The encoded protein is CASTPGGAEAFF.